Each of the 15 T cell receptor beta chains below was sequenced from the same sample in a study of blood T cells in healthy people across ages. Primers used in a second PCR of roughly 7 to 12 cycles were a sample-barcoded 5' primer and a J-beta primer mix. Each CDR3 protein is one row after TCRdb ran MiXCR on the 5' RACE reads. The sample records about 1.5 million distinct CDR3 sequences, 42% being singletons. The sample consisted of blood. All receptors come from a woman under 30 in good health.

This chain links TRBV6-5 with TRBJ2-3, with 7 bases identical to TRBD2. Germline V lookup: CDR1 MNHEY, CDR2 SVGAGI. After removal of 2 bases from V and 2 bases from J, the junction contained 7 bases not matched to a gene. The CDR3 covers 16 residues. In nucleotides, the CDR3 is TGTGCCAGCAGTTACGGCCTAGCGGCCTACACAGATACGCAGTATTTT. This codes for CASSYGLAAYTDTQYF.

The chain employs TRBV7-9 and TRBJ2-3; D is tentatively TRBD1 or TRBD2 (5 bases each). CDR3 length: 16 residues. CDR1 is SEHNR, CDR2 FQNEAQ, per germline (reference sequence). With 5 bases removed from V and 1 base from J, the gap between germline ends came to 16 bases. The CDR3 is CASSPWGSGRTDTQYF. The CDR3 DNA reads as TGTGCCAGCAGCCCTTGGGGGAGCGGACGCACAGATACGCAGTATTTT. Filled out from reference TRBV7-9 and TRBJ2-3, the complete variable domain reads DTGVSQNPRHKITKRGQNVTFRCDPISEHNRLYWYRQTLGQGPEFLTYFQNEAQLEKSRLLSDRFSAERPKGSFSTLEIQRTEQGDSAMYLCASSPWGSGRTDTQYFGPGTRLTVL.

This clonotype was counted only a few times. This CDR3 reads CASSYLPSYNEQFF. DNA for the CDR3: TGTGCCAGCAGTTACCTACCGTCCTACAATGAGCAGTTCTTC. V gene TRBV6-2 or TRBV6-3 combines with J gene TRBJ2-1; no definite D call. Deletions cut 2 bases from V and 1 base from J, with 6 bases between. CDR1 is MNHEY and CDR2 is SVGEGT in the germline V gene. The CDR3 loop spans 14 amino acids.

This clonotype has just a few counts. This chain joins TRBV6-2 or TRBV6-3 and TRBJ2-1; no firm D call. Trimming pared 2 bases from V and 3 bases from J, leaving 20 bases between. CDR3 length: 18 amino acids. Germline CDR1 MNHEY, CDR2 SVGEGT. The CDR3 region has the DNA TGTGCCAGCAGTTACCCACCCACGGCTTCGGTATTCTACAATGAGCAGTTCTTC. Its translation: CASSYPPTASVFYNEQFF.

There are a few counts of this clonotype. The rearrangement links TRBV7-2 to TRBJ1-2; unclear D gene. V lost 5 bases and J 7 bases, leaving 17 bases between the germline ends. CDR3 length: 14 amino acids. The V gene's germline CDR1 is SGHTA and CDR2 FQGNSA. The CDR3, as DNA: TGTGCCAGCAGCCCCCGCTCGAGGGCGAGTGGCTACACCTTC. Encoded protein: CASSPRSRASGYTF.

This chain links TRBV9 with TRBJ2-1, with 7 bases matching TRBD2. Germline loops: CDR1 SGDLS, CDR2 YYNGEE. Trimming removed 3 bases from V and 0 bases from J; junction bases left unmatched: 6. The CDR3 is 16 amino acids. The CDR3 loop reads CASSASGGASYNEQFF. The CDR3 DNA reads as TGTGCCAGCAGCGCTAGCGGAGGGGCCTCCTACAATGAGCAGTTCTTC.

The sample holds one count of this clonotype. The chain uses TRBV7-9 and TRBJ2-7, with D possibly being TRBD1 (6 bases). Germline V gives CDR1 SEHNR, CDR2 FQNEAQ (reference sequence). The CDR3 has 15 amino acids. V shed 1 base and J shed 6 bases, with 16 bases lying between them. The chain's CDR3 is CASSLGGRSNAEQYF. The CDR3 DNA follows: TGTGCCAGCAGCTTAGGGGGGCGCTCGAATGCCGAGCAGTACTTC.

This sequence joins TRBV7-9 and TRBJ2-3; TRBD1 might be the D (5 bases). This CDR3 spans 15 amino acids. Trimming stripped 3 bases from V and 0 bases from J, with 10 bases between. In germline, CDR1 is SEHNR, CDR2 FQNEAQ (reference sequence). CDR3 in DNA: TGTGCCAGCAGCTTCGACAGAACTAGCACAGATACGCAGTATTTT. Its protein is CASSFDRTSTDTQYF.

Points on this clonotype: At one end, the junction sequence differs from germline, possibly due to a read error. CDR3 nucleotide sequence: TGCGCCAGCAGCTTACTAGCTGTGAGACAGGCCTCCCACGAGCAGTACTTC. Amino acid sequence: CASSLLAVRQASHEQYF. The chain has TRBV4-1 and TRBJ2-7; the D call may be TRBD1 or TRBD2 (6 bases each). There are 17 residues in the CDR3. Germline CDR1 reads MGHRA; CDR2 reads YSYEKL.

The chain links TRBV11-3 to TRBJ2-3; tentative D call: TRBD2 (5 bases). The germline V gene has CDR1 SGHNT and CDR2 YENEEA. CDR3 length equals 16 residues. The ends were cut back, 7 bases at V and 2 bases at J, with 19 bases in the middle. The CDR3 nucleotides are TGTGCCAGCACCTCAATATCAGCGGTATTCACAGATACGCAGTATTTT. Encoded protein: CASTSISAVFTDTQYF.

CDR3 sequence (DNA): TGCAGCGTTGAATATAAACTAGCGGGAGTTTTCTACGAGCAGTACTTC. Translated: CSVEYKLAGVFYEQYF. The V call is TRBV29-1, the J call TRBJ2-7; 11 bases are a match to TRBD2. There are 16 residues in the CDR3. Germline trimming cut 2 bases from V and 3 bases from J; bases unmatched to any gene: 9. The germline CDR1 and CDR2 sequences are SQVTM and ANQGSEA.

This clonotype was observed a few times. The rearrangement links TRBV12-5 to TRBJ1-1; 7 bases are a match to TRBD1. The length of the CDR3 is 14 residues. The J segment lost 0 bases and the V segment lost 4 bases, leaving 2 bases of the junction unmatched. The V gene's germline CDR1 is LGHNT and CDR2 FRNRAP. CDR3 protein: CASGSGTVNTEAFF. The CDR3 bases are TGTGCTAGTGGTTCCGGGACAGTGAACACTGAAGCTTTCTTT. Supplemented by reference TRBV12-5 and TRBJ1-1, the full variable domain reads DARVTQTPRHKVTEMGQEVTMRCQPILGHNTVFWYRQTMMQGLELLAYFRNRAPLDDSGMPKDRFSAEMPDATLATLKIQPSEPRDSAVYFCASGSGTVNTEAFFGQGTRLTVV.

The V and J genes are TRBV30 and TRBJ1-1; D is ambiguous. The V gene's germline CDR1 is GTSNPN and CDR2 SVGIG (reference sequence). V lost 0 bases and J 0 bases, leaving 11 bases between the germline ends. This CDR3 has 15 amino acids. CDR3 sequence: CAWSVAGSMNTEAFF. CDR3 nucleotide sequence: TGTGCCTGGAGTGTGGCGGGATCTATGAACACTGAAGCTTTCTTT.

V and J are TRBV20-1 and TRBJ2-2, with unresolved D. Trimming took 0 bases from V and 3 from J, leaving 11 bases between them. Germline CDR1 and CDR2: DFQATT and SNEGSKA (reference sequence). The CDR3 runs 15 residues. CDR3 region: CSARDTQLHTGELFF. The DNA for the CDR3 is TGCAGTGCTAGAGATACGCAGTTGCACACCGGGGAGCTGTTTTTT.

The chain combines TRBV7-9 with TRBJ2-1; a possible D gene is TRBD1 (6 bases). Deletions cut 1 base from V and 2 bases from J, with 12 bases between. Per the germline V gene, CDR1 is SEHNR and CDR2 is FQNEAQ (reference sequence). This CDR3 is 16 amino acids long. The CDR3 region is CASSLGGLGAYNEQFF. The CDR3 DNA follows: TGTGCCAGCAGCTTAGGGGGGCTGGGGGCCTACAATGAGCAGTTCTTC.